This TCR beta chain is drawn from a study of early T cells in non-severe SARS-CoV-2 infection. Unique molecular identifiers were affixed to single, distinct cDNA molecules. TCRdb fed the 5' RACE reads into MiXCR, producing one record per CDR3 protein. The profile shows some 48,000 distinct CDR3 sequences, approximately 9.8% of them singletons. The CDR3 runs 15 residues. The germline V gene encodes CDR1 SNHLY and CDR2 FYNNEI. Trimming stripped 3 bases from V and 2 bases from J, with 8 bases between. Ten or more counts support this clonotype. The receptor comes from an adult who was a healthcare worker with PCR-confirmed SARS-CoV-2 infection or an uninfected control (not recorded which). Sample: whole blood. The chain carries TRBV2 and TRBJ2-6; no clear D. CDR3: CASSEWIPGANVLTF. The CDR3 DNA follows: TGTGCCAGCAGTGAGTGGATTCCTGGGGCCAACGTCCTGACTTTC. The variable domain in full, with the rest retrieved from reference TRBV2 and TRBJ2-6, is EPEVTQTPSHQVTQMGQEVILRCVPISNHLYFYWYRQILGQKVEFLVSFYNNEISEKSEIFDDQFSVERPDGSNFTLKIRSTKLEDSAMYFCASSEWIPGANVLTFGAGSRLTVL.